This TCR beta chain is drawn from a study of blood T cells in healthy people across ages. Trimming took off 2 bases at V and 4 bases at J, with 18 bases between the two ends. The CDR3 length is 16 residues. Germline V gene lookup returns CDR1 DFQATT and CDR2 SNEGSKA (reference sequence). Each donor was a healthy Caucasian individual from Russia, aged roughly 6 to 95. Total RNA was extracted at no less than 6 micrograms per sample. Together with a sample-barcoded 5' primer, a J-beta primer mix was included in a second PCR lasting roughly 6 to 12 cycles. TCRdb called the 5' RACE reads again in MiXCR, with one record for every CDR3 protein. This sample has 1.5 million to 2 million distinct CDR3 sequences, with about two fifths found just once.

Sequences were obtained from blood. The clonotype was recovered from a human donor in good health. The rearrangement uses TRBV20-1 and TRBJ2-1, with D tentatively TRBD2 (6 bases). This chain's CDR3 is CSARTTRGGTYNEQFF. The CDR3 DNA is TGCAGTGCTAGAACCACCCGTGGAGGGACTTACAATGAGCAGTTCTTC.